This TCR beta chain was identified in a study of blood T cells in healthy people across ages. As concerns this clonotype: What it recognizes is unknown.

Each sample yielded at least 5 micrograms of PBMC total RNA. Study-level findings and limits: Naive CD4+ cells and diversity were both higher in long-lived donors than in aged donors. Per-million-T-cell TCR beta diversity fell roughly linearly with age.

The second PCR ran roughly 7 to 12 cycles with a sample-barcoded 5' primer and J-beta primers. TCRdb independently ran MiXCR on the 5' RACE reads; one entry per CDR3 protein. The sample comprises 1.8 million or so distinct CDR3 sequences, roughly two fifths of which are singletons, and about 21% rests with the top ten. The CDR3 has 14 amino acids. Germline-derived CDR1 and CDR2 are DFQATT and SNEGSKA (reference sequence). After removal of 3 bases from V and 2 bases from J, the junction contained 6 bases not matched to a gene. Sequenced: blood. This sequence joins TRBV20-1 and TRBJ2-5; TRBD1 matches at 7 bases. This sequence was found in a human donor in good health. The CDR3 nucleotides read TGCAGTGCTAGTTTAACAGGGGTGCAAGAGACCCAGTACTTC. Encoded protein: CSASLTGVQETQYF.